Listed here is a single TCR beta chain. This sample was taken from a study of cytomegalovirus exposure and HLA in healthy donors. At the level of the study: For the approximately 420 genotyped donors, 80% to 90% fell within the Caucasian-associated ancestry cluster.

V lost 1 base, J lost 0 bases, and 19 bases stayed unmatched. The CDR3 is 21 residues long. From germline, CDR1 is SGDLS and CDR2 YYNGEE. Vbeta (60) and Jbeta (13) primers were used in the PCR. Sequencing was performed with immunoSEQ multiplex PCR; in TCRdb, only in-frame clones are kept and a portion is missing. The table records 150,000 to 200,000 clones, about 74% of them present only once. The source material was PBMCs. The TCR was taken from a male donor in good health and CMV-seronegative. This chain connects TRBV9 to TRBJ1-2, with 9 positions matching TRBD1. The chain's CDR3 is CASSVNYVAGTGSFTNYGYTF. The CDR3 coding sequence is TGTGCCAGCAGCGTAAACTATGTCGCGGGGACAGGGTCTTTCACTAACTATGGCTACACCTTC.